One and the same sample provided the 23 T cell receptor beta chains below, sequenced in a study of Graves' ophthalmopathy and Graves' hyperthyroidism. RNA transcripts served as template for amplifying TCR beta CDR3 sequences. An opening RT-PCR round employed HTBI primers and preceded a second-round multiplex PCR. TCRdb itself ran the multiplex PCR reads through MiXCR, one entry per CDR3 protein. Here the sample spans almost 750,000 distinct CDR3 sequences, 35% to 50% being singletons. Sequencing used peripheral blood. The receptors come from an adult man with Graves' ophthalmopathy.

The chain recombines TRBV7-8 with TRBJ2-5; TRBD2 matches 8 bases. CDR1 SGHVS and CDR2 FQNEAQ come from the germline V gene. The CDR3 extends over 16 amino acids. V shed 4 bases, J shed 1 base, and the junction held 8 bases outside the gene matches. This CDR3 reads CASSSGTRGVQETQYF. CDR3 DNA sequence: TGTGCCAGCAGCTCCGGGACTAGGGGAGTCCAAGAGACCCAGTACTTC.

The chain links TRBV7-9 to TRBJ2-6; D is possibly TRBD2 (6 bases). This CDR3 comprises 16 residues. V lost 5 bases and J lost 0, with 11 bases in between. CDR1 SEHNR and CDR2 FQNEAQ come from the germline V gene (reference sequence). CDR3 nucleotides: TGTGCCAGCAGCGGAGGGACCGGCTCTGGGGCCAACGTCCTGACTTTC. This encodes CASSGGTGSGANVLTF.

The V gene is TRBV28, the J gene TRBJ1-2, with 9 bases that match TRBD1. Germline V gene lookup returns CDR1 MDHEN and CDR2 SYDVKM. This CDR3 is built from 12 residues. The ends lost 11 bases at V and 6 bases at J; junction bases unmatched: 7. Here the CDR3 DNA reads TGTGCCCACAGGGGGCGTTGGGATGGCTACACCTTC. It specifies CAHRGRWDGYTF.

This clonotype has a count of ten or more. The chain joins TRBV7-9 to TRBJ2-7, with D perhaps matching TRBD2 (5 bases). Germline-derived CDR1 and CDR2 are SEHNR and FQNEAQ (reference sequence). The V gene lost 0 bases and the J gene lost 7 bases, with 13 bases spanning the gap. The CDR3 has 14 residues. The CDR3 region is CASSLASGNREQYF. As DNA, the CDR3 is TGTGCCAGCAGCTTAGCGTCGGGAAATAGGGAGCAGTACTTC.

To note about this clonotype: The CDR3 does not end in the conserved phenylalanine or tryptophan, so this is likely a read error. Written as DNA, the CDR3 is TGTGCCAGCAGCGTAGAAGGGTCGGATTCACCCCTCCACCTT. This codes for CASSVEGSDSPLHL. The J gene is TRBJ1-6, the V gene TRBV9, with D unresolved. The CDR3 totals 14 residues. Germline lookup yields CDR1 SGDLS and CDR2 YYNGEE. V was pared by 0 bases and J by 8 bases, with 9 bases between.

The chain combines TRBV11-2 with TRBJ2-7; maybe TRBD1 (6 bases). V was cut by 4 bases and J by 0 bases, with 10 bases left in between. The CDR3 is 14 residues long. Germline values: CDR1 SGHAT, CDR2 FQNNGV. As DNA, the CDR3 is TGTGCCAGCAGCTCCACCAGGGGCTCCTACGAGCAGTACTTC. It specifies CASSSTRGSYEQYF. Based on the CDR3 plus reference TRBV11-2 and TRBJ2-7, the full variable domain is EAGVAQSPRYKIIEKRQSVAFWCNPISGHATLYWYQQILGQGPKLLIQFQNNGVVDDSQLPKDRFSAERLKGVDSTLKIQPAKLEDSAVYLCASSSTRGSYEQYFGPGTRLTVT.

The chain combines TRBV10-3 with TRBJ2-2, with 11 positions matching TRBD2. The J segment lost 4 bases and the V segment lost 6 bases, leaving 10 bases of the junction unmatched. The CDR3 length is 17 residues. Germline values: CDR1 ENHRY, CDR2 SYGVKD. In DNA form, the CDR3 reads TGTGCCATCAGGATAACTAGCGGGAGAAGAGGCACCGGGGAGCTGTTTTTT. Translating it yields CAIRITSGRRGTGELFF.

This clonotype has only one observation. The chain combines TRBV7-9 with TRBJ1-3; D unclear. V was shortened by 5 bases and J by 0 bases, with 8 bases between the two germline ends. Germline V CDR1 and CDR2: SEHNR, FQNEAQ (reference sequence). The CDR3 totals 14 residues. In DNA, the CDR3 is TGTGCCAGCAGCGCGGGGATCTCTGGAAACACCATATATTTT. Residues: CASSAGISGNTIYF. The whole variable domain, remainder taken from reference TRBV7-9 and TRBJ1-3, is DTGVSQNPRHKITKRGQNVTFRCDPISEHNRLYWYRQTLGQGPEFLTYFQNEAQLEKSRLLSDRFSAERPKGSFSTLEIQRTEQGDSAMYLCASSAGISGNTIYFGEGSWLTVV.

This clonotype was recorded many times. V is TRBV9 and J is TRBJ2-7, with TRBD1 matching 7 bases. The V and J ends lost 0 bases and 5 bases, in that order; junction bases with no gene match: 8. Germline values: CDR1 SGDLS, CDR2 YYNGEE. The CDR3 is made up of 15 amino acids. The CDR3 sequence is CASSVGRDRVHEQYF. DNA for the CDR3: TGTGCCAGCAGCGTAGGTCGCGACAGGGTCCACGAGCAGTACTTC.

This clonotype was seen ten or more times. The V call is TRBV5-4, the J call TRBJ1-1; D is ambiguous. In germline, CDR1 is SGHNT, CDR2 YYREEE (reference sequence). The CDR3 runs 15 residues. V lost 0 bases to trimming and J lost 1 base, with 10 bases between them. The CDR3 sequence: CASSLAEGWNTEAFF. The CDR3, as DNA: TGTGCCAGCAGCTTGGCGGAAGGCTGGAACACTGAAGCTTTCTTT. The full variable domain, its missing parts supplied by reference TRBV5-4 and TRBJ1-1, is ETGVTQSPTHLIKTRGQQVTLRCSSQSGHNTVSWYQQALGQGPQFIFQYYREEENGRGNFPPRFSGLQFPNYSSELNVNALELDDSALYLCASSLAEGWNTEAFFGQGTRLTVV.

The chain combines TRBV7-1 with TRBJ2-7; 7 bases are a match to TRBD1. TRBV7-1 is placed among ORFs of uncertain function. CDR3 length equals 16 residues. With V trimmed by 6 bases and J by 1 base, 12 bases remained unmatched. The CDR3 DNA reads as TGTGCCAGCAGAAGAGCACAGGGGTGGATATCCTACGAGCAGTACTTC. Amino acid sequence: CASRRAQGWISYEQYF.

This clonotype was counted ten times or more. The CDR3: CASSLRQSLNTEAFF. The CDR3 DNA reads TGTGCCAGCAGCCTAAGACAGTCCCTGAACACTGAAGCTTTCTTT. The V and J genes are TRBV7-9 and TRBJ1-1; TRBD1 might be the D (5 bases). CDR1 is SEHNR and CDR2 is FQNEAQ in the germline V gene (reference sequence). The CDR3 covers 15 residues. V was pared by 5 bases and J by 0 bases, with 13 bases between.

V and J are TRBV7-9 and TRBJ2-2; 9 positions match TRBD1. The CDR3 extends over 14 amino acids. Germline CDR1 is SEHNR and CDR2 is FQNEAQ (reference sequence). V lost 5 bases and J lost 7; bases outside the gene matches: 5. Written as DNA, the CDR3 is TGTGCCAGCAGCCAAGGACAGGGGAACGGGGAGCTGTTTTTT. This sequence encodes CASSQGQGNGELFF.

This clonotype was seen a single time. A much larger clone differs by one base, so this may be a read error. The CDR3 DNA follows: TGCGCCAGCAGTGAAGCAGGCAGGGAAAGCTACACCTTC. Amino acid sequence: CASSEAGRESYTF. The chain employs TRBV10-2 and TRBJ1-2, with D tentatively TRBD1 (5 bases). Trimming took 3 bases from V and 9 from J, leaving 14 bases between them. CDR1 is WSHSY, CDR2 SAAADI, per germline. The CDR3 is 13 amino acids.

The chain joins TRBV11-2 to TRBJ1-6; 8 nucleotides agree with TRBD1. The CDR3 is 15 residues long. Trimming took 6 bases from V and 5 from J; bases not matched to a gene: 6. CDR1 is SGHAT, CDR2 FQNNGV, per germline. CDR3 DNA: TGTGCCAGCAGTTCAAGGACAGGGAATAATTCACCCCTCCACTTT. Residues: CASSSRTGNNSPLHF.

This chain connects TRBV24-1 to TRBJ2-1; the D gene is possibly TRBD2 (6 bases). The V end was cut by 3 bases, the J end by 1 base, with 12 bases between. This CDR3 is built from 16 residues. Germline CDR1 and CDR2: KGHDR and SFDVKD. CDR3 nucleotides: TGTGCCACCAGTGATGGTCTTGGGGGGTCCTACAATGAGCAGTTCTTC. Residues: CATSDGLGGSYNEQFF.

This clonotype was found many times. The chain uses TRBV10-3 and TRBJ2-2; D remains ambiguous. Germline V gene lookup returns CDR1 ENHRY and CDR2 SYGVKD. Trimming stripped 7 bases from V and 6 bases from J, with 15 bases between. This CDR3 region has 14 residues. CDR3 sequence reads: CAIKPDGFPGELFF. CDR3 in DNA: TGTGCCATCAAGCCCGACGGATTCCCCGGGGAGCTGTTTTTT.

In this sample, this clonotype turned up many times. The chain has TRBV12-3 or TRBV12-4 and TRBJ1-5, with D tentatively TRBD1 (5 bases). The V gene lost 3 bases and the J gene lost 4 bases, with 10 bases spanning the gap. The CDR3 is 14 amino acids. Here the CDR3 reads CASSFSGQNQPQHF. For the CDR3, the DNA is TGTGCCAGCAGTTTTTCGGGGCAGAATCAGCCCCAGCATTTT.

The chain is built from TRBV10-3 and TRBJ2-7; D remains unclear. CDR1 is ENHRY, CDR2 SYGVKD, per germline. Trimming took 2 bases from V and 2 from J, leaving 7 bases between them. CDR3 length: 13 amino acids. As DNA, the CDR3 is TGTGCCATCAGTGAGATCCGAACCTACGAGCAGTACTTC. As protein: CAISEIRTYEQYF.

This clonotype was detected many times. The chain employs TRBV10-3 and TRBJ1-5, with TRBD1 identical over 9 bases. Germline assignment: CDR1 ENHRY and CDR2 SYGVKD. V trimming: 10 bases; J trimming: 3 bases; junction bases outside the gene matches: 4. The CDR3 spans 13 residues. The CDR3 coding sequence is TGTGCCACTGGGACAGGGTACAATCAGCCCCAGCATTTT. The encoded protein is CATGTGYNQPQHF.

The V gene is TRBV11-2, the J gene TRBJ1-2, with 12 bases identical to TRBD1. The CDR3 contains 14 residues. Germline loops: CDR1 SGHAT, CDR2 FQNNGV. V shed 8 bases and J 7 bases; nucleotides not matched to a gene: 8. CDR3: CASAPGTGGLGYTF. DNA of the CDR3: TGTGCCAGCGCCCCCGGGACAGGGGGCCTTGGCTACACCTTC.

As DNA, the CDR3 is TGTGCCAGCAGGAAACCGGGCCGCGCGAACACCGGGGAGCTGTTTTTT. Translation: CASRKPGRANTGELFF. V and J are TRBV2 and TRBJ2-2; no reliable D call. Germline CDR1 and CDR2: SNHLY and FYNNEI. V was pared by 6 bases and J by 0 bases, with 14 bases between. The CDR3 runs to 16 residues.

A note on this clonotype: Without the conserved terminal phenylalanine or tryptophan, this CDR3 likely stems from a read error. The chain links TRBV20-1 to TRBJ2-5; D gene uncertain. V was clipped by 6 bases and J by 2 bases, with 4 bases between them. Germline assignment: CDR1 DFQATT and CDR2 SNEGSKA (reference sequence). This CDR3 contains 10 residues. The CDR3 loop is CSALQETQYL. The CDR3 bases are TGCAGTGCCCTTCAAGAGACCCAGTACCTC.